This T cell receptor (beta chain) was retrieved from a study of human T cells and chemical hapten exposure. Study-wide points: DPC sensitization produced no change in TCRs with frequency above 1 in 1000. As the donors had alopecia, their immune response may differ from healthy people's.

One entry per CDR3 protein, called by TCRdb with MiXCR from the RACE reads. The top ten hold 2% to 2.5% of the sample, which has 380,000 or so distinct CDR3 sequences, 4% to 5.5% seen once. Documented time point: patch test 1, 2 weeks after DPC sensitization. Regarding treatment: therapeutic diphenylcyclopropenone sensitization with weekly scalp DPC. Sample donors consisted of patients with alopecia, aged 18 to 70 years, who were suitable for DPC. This clonotype was counted many times. Antigen unknown. This CDR3 has 14 amino acids. The germline V gene has CDR1 SGDLS and CDR2 YYNGEE. V lost 4 bases and J lost 4, with 13 bases in between.

The material was whole blood, obtained in connection with sensitization to the hapten diphenylcyclopropenone (DPC). This sequence was found in a woman between 45 and 65 years old with alopecia areata. Some clones in this sample may be carry-over from other donors' samples. The rearrangement uses TRBV9 and TRBJ2-3; possible D gene TRBD2, 5 bases. In DNA, the CDR3 is TGTGCCAGCAGCCCCTTACGGACTGCAGATACGCAGTATTTT. This sequence encodes CASSPLRTADTQYF. The full variable domain, its missing parts supplied by reference TRBV9 and TRBJ2-3, is DSGVTQTPKHLITATGQRVTLRCSPRSGDLSVYWYQQSLDQGLQFLIQYYNGEERAKGNILERFSAQQFPDLHSELNLSSLELGDSALYFCASSPLRTADTQYFGPGTRLTVL.